These 14 T cell receptor beta chains came from one sample sequenced in a study of blood T cells in healthy people across ages (dated by TCRdb to between 2014 and 2017). The receptor library was made with 5' RACE. Instrument used: Illumina HiSeq 2500. A second roughly 6 to 12 cycle PCR used a sample-barcoded 5' primer and a J-beta primer mix. The public reads were reanalyzed by TCRdb: fastp trimming at Q25, MiXCR alignment, in-frame beta chains only. Every entry covers one CDR3 protein and lists the most common genes and DNA from its rows. The sample yields hundreds of thousands of distinct CDR3 sequences; approximately 60% were counted once. The ten largest clones represent under 30% of the sample. The sample taken for sequencing was blood. These receptor sequences come from a man aged 40-55 years in good health.

The V and J genes are TRBV3-1 and TRBJ2-1; no clear D. V gave up 3 bases and J gave up 8 bases, with 8 bases separating them. CDR3 size: 12 residues. Germline values: CDR1 LGHDT, CDR2 YNNKEL (reference sequence). The chain's CDR3 is CASSQGFDEQFF. CDR3 in DNA: TGTGCCAGCAGCCAGGGGTTCGATGAGCAGTTCTTC.

The chain has TRBV20-1 and TRBJ2-3; maybe TRBD2 (6 bases). The CDR3 covers 15 residues. Per germline, CDR1 DFQATT and CDR2 SNEGSKA (reference sequence). The ends were cut back, 2 bases at V and 2 bases at J, with 14 bases in the middle. The CDR3: CSARPGAGYTDTQYF. DNA of the CDR3: TGCAGTGCTAGACCCGGAGCGGGCTACACAGATACGCAGTATTTT.

Only a few counts were recorded for this clonotype. The rearrangement joins TRBV7-2 to TRBJ2-4; D is possibly TRBD1 or TRBD2 (5 bases each). This CDR3 is built from 12 residues. Per the germline V gene, CDR1 is SGHTA and CDR2 is FQGNSA. Deletions cut 3 bases from V and 12 bases from J, with 12 bases between. This CDR3 reads CASSLGTRDQYF. The CDR3 region has the DNA TGTGCCAGCAGCTTGGGGACCAGGGATCAGTACTTC.

The chain is built from TRBV4-1 and TRBJ2-1, with 8 bases lining up with TRBD1. The germline gives CDR1 MGHRA, CDR2 YSYEKL. V shed 7 bases, J shed 4 bases, and the junction held 15 bases outside the gene matches. The CDR3 is 17 amino acids. CDR3 sequence: CASTGQGQSPGYNEQFF. The CDR3 DNA is TGCGCCAGCACTGGACAGGGCCAAAGCCCGGGGTACAATGAGCAGTTCTTC.

A note on this clonotype: This may be a read error: a much more frequent sequence differs by one nucleotide. The V call is TRBV5-1, the J call TRBJ2-5; 7 nucleotides match TRBD1. The closer fit of TRBJ2-1 to the DNA end suggests the J call may be wrong. Germline assignment: CDR1 SGHRS and CDR2 YFSETQ. The length of the CDR3 is 14 residues. The CDR3 sequence: CASRRGTVQETQFF. The CDR3 region has the DNA TGCGCCAGCAGACGAGGGACAGTCCAAGAGACCCAGTTCTTC.

This chain joins TRBV29-1 and TRBJ2-6; 11 positions agree with TRBD1. Germline CDR1 is SQVTM and CDR2 is ANQGSEA. With 6 bases clipped from V and 1 base from J, the junction kept 8 bases outside the gene matches. This CDR3 region has 17 residues. The CDR3, as DNA: TGCAGCGTCAGAGGACAGGGGGCAGGATCTGGGGCCAACGTCCTGACTTTC. Translation gives CSVRGQGAGSGANVLTF.

The count of this clonotype is one. The rearrangement uses TRBV12-3 or TRBV12-4 and TRBJ2-4, with D hard to call. The last part of the DNA fits TRBJ2-5 better; the J call may be wrong. The CDR3 spans 16 residues. CDR3 loop: CASSLASVHSQETQYF. DNA of the CDR3: TGTGCCAGCAGTTTAGCGTCGGTACATTCCCAAGAGACCCAGTACTTC.

This clonotype came up once. The rearrangement links TRBV6-6 to TRBJ2-4; maybe TRBD2 (5 bases). The end of the DNA aligns better with TRBJ2-7, so the J call may be wrong. CDR1 is MNHNY and CDR2 is SVGAGI in the germline V gene (reference sequence). The CDR3 runs 15 residues. The CDR3 nucleotides are TGTGCCAGCAGTACTAGTGACACAGCCGCTGGCGAGCAGTACTTC. This translates into CASSTSDTAAGEQYF.

This chain joins TRBV5-4 and TRBJ2-7; D may correspond to TRBD1 or TRBD2 (7 bases each). Trimming stripped 4 bases from V and 5 bases from J, with 19 bases between. Germline CDR1 and CDR2: SGHNT and YYREEE (reference sequence). The CDR3 runs 15 residues. CDR3 protein: CASSPQGGLRDEQYF. CDR3 bases: TGTGCCAGCAGCCCCCAGGGGGGACTACGGGACGAGCAGTACTTC. Supplemented by reference TRBV5-4 and TRBJ2-7, the full variable domain reads ETGVTQSPTHLIKTRGQQVTLRCSSQSGHNTVSWYQQALGQGPQFIFQYYREEENGRGNFPPRFSGLQFPNYSSELNVNALELDDSALYLCASSPQGGLRDEQYFGPGTRLTVT.

This clonotype was picked up one time. CDR3 sequence: CASSPWTSGTSGTGELFF. The CDR3, as DNA: TGTGCCAGCAGCCCATGGACTAGCGGAACCTCCGGGACCGGGGAGCTGTTTTTT. This sequence joins TRBV7-2 and TRBJ2-2; TRBD2 aligns across 10 bases. CDR3 length: 18 residues. After removal of 5 bases from V and 5 bases from J, the junction contained 14 bases not matched to a gene. From germline, CDR1 is SGHTA and CDR2 FQGNSA. The full variable domain, in which reference TRBV7-2 and TRBJ2-2 provide the parts outside the CDR3, is GAGVSQSPSNKVTEKGKDVELRCDPISGHTALYWYRQSLGQGLEFLIYFQGNSAPDKSGLPSDRFSAERTGGSVSTLTIQRTQQEDSAVYLCASSPWTSGTSGTGELFFGEGSRLTVL.

The rearrangement joins TRBV12-3 or TRBV12-4 to TRBJ2-3; D may be TRBD1 (6 bases). This CDR3 has 13 amino acids. V shed 5 bases and J shed 6 bases, with 12 bases lying between them. The chain's CDR3 is CASSPDRSDTQYF. In DNA, the CDR3 is TGTGCCAGCAGTCCCGACAGGAGTGATACGCAGTATTTT.

V usage is TRBV12-3 or TRBV12-4 and J usage is TRBJ2-7; a possible D gene is TRBD1 (5 bases). The V and J ends lost 8 bases and 5 bases respectively, with 16 bases between them. There are 13 residues in the CDR3. CDR3 in amino acids: CASESRQSHEQYF. In DNA form, the CDR3 reads TGTGCCAGCGAATCTCGACAGAGCCACGAGCAGTACTTC.

This clonotype was recorded a few times. The chain is built from TRBV29-1 and TRBJ2-1; 8 bases map to TRBD1. With V trimmed by 1 base and J by 6 bases, 8 bases remained unmatched. The germline CDR1 and CDR2 sequences are SQVTM and ANQGSEA. The CDR3 loop spans 15 amino acids. The CDR3 is CSVEGRITGGNEQFF. CDR3 bases: TGCAGCGTTGAAGGTAGAATAACAGGGGGCAATGAGCAGTTCTTC.

For this clonotype: One junction end does not reproduce the germline sequence, and a read error may be involved. The V gene is TRBV25-1, the J gene TRBJ2-3, with TRBD2 matching over 11 bases. Germline CDR1 MGHDK, CDR2 SYGVNS. This CDR3 contains 19 residues. The CDR3 DNA sequence: TGCGCCAGCAGTGAAAACTTGGTTGTGGATAGCGGGAGGGCAGATACGCAGTATTTT. It codes for CASSENLVVDSGRADTQYF.